Below, 25 T cell receptor beta chains from the same sample are listed, as sequenced in a study of shared clonotypes between healthy human individuals. The data were produced by immunoSEQ multiplex PCR, yet TCRdb's version contains in-frame clones alone and is incomplete. The sample carries some 300,000 clones, around 67% recorded once. Sequencing was carried out using memory CD4+ T cells sorted from blood. The subset: CD45RA-negative fraction. The origin of the receptors is a man aged 25-45 years in good health.

This chain joins TRBV6-1 and TRBJ2-1; D not resolved. Germline V gene data show CDR1 as MNHNS and CDR2 as SASEGT. With 7 bases removed from V and 6 bases from J, the gap between germline ends came to 16 bases. This CDR3 contains 14 residues. The CDR3 sequence is CASISALKRNEQFF. DNA for the CDR3: TGTGCCAGCATCTCGGCCTTAAAGCGCAATGAGCAGTTCTTC.

The chain recombines TRBV6-6 with TRBJ2-5; D is ambiguous. This CDR3 contains 15 residues. V lost 0 bases and J 4 bases, leaving 12 bases between the germline ends. From germline, CDR1 is MNHNY and CDR2 SVGAGI (reference sequence). CDR3 coding DNA: TGTGCCAGCAGTTACTCCGGGCGGTGGGGAGAGACCCAGTACTTC. Translating it yields CASSYSGRWGETQYF.

This clone was detected a few times. The chain employs TRBV9 and TRBJ2-5; no definite D call. CDR3 size: 12 residues. Deletions cut 5 bases from V and 5 bases from J, with 10 bases between. Germline loops: CDR1 SGDLS, CDR2 YYNGEE. Here the CDR3 DNA reads TGTGCCAGCAGTCTAATGGGGGAGACCCAGTACTTC. As protein: CASSLMGETQYF.

The chain joins TRBV5-1 to TRBJ2-3; D is unclear. This CDR3 is built from 14 residues. Germline-derived CDR1 and CDR2 are SGHRS and YFSETQ. V was shortened by 4 bases and J by 1 base, with 10 bases between the two germline ends. DNA for the CDR3: TGCGCCAGCAGCCTAAATGACGGCACAGATACGCAGTATTTT. This gives the protein CASSLNDGTDTQYF.

The rearrangement joins TRBV6-4 to TRBJ2-1, with 14 bases lining up with TRBD2. There are 14 residues in the CDR3. V was pared by 4 bases and J by 7 bases, with 0 bases of the junction left unmatched. CDR1 and CDR2 (germline): MRHNA, SNTAGT. This chain's CDR3 is CASSGLAGGNEQFF. In nucleotides, the CDR3 is TGTGCCAGCAGTGGACTAGCGGGAGGGAATGAGCAGTTCTTC.

This chain uses TRBV10-3 with TRBJ2-2; D not certain. V dropped 2 bases and J dropped 3 bases, with 10 bases sitting between them. CDR3 length equals 15 residues. Germline values: CDR1 ENHRY, CDR2 SYGVKD. In nucleotides, the CDR3 is TGTGCCATCAGTGAGAGGAGTACCGACACCGGGGAGCTGTTTTTT. Protein product: CAISERSTDTGELFF.

V usage is TRBV21-1 and J usage is TRBJ2-7; TRBD1 is the table's D call, not checked against the DNA. TRBV21-1 is a listed pseudogene. The CDR3 runs to 16 residues. The CDR3 spells CASSKAIYRVPFSGYF. The CDR3 bases are TGTGCCAGCAGCAAAGCGATCTACAGGGTCCCGTTTTCCGGGTACTTC.

The CDR3 DNA reads TGTGCCAGCAGCCCCCTCCAGGACTCACCCCTCCACTTT. This codes for CASSPLQDSPLHF. The genes are TRBV7-8 and TRBJ1-6; D remains ambiguous. Per germline, CDR1 SGHVS and CDR2 FQNEAQ. This CDR3 spans 13 amino acids. Deletions cut 5 bases from V and 10 bases from J, with 12 bases between.

The chain recombines TRBV14 with TRBJ2-1; weak D call: TRBD1 (6 bases). Trimming left V 5 bases short and J 3 bases short, with 17 bases between. The CDR3 contains 16 residues. Germline loops: CDR1 SGHDN, CDR2 FVKESK. The CDR3 coding sequence is TGTGCCAGCAGCAACCGAACAGGGCTAGTCTACAATGAGCAGTTCTTC. Translated, it gives CASSNRTGLVYNEQFF.

This clone was detected only a few times. The chain links TRBV18 to TRBJ2-1, with TRBD2 matching 8 bases. There are 15 residues in the CDR3. With 1 base clipped from V and 9 bases from J, the junction kept 8 bases outside the gene matches. The germline CDR1 and CDR2 sequences are KGHSH and LQKENI. Written as DNA, the CDR3 is TGTGCCAGCTCACCACGGAGCGGGGGTGGGCGTGAGCAGTTCTTC. Translation gives CASSPRSGGGREQFF.

This chain connects TRBV15 to TRBJ2-1; 8 nucleotides line up with TRBD1. Looked up from germline, CDR1 is LNHNV and CDR2 is YYDKDF (reference sequence). CDR3 length: 13 amino acids. Unmatched junction bases numbered 4, after V lost 2 bases and J lost 10 bases. CDR3 bases: TGTGCCACCAGCAGAACCCGGGACAGGGAGCAGTTCTTC. This gives the protein CATSRTRDREQFF. The full variable domain, with the rest looked up from reference TRBV15 and TRBJ2-1, is DAMVIQNPRYQVTQFGKPVTLSCSQTLNHNVMYWYQQKSSQAPKLLFHYYDKDFNNEADTPDNFQSRRPNTSFCFLDIRSPGLGDTAMYLCATSRTRDREQFFGPGTRLTVL.

The V call is TRBV7-2, the J call TRBJ1-2, with D possibly matching TRBD1 (5 bases). Trimming took off 5 bases at V and 2 bases at J, with 21 bases between the two ends. CDR3 length: 17 amino acids. Germline V gene data show CDR1 as SGHTA and CDR2 as FQGNSA. The CDR3 DNA reads as TGTGCCAGCAGCATTAAATCAAATGGCGACAGAAACTATGGCTACACCTTC. Its translation: CASSIKSNGDRNYGYTF.

The chain links TRBV5-4 to TRBJ2-1; the match to TRBD2 covers 7 bases. CDR3 length: 16 residues. CDR1 SGHNT and CDR2 YYREEE come from the germline V gene (reference sequence). Losses at the gene ends were 0 bases for V and 2 bases for J; bases not matched to a gene: 5. CDR3 amino acids: CASSLEGLTAYNEQFF. Written as DNA, the CDR3 is TGTGCCAGCAGCTTGGAGGGACTAACAGCCTACAATGAGCAGTTCTTC. Full variable domain (rest looked up from reference TRBV5-4 and TRBJ2-1): ETGVTQSPTHLIKTRGQQVTLRCSSQSGHNTVSWYQQALGQGPQFIFQYYREEENGRGNFPPRFSGLQFPNYSSELNVNALELDDSALYLCASSLEGLTAYNEQFFGPGTRLTVL.

The chain combines TRBV10-3 with TRBJ2-2; no clear D gene. CDR3 length equals 14 residues. V gave up 3 bases and J gave up 1 base, with 6 bases separating them. CDR1 and CDR2 (germline): ENHRY, SYGVKD. In DNA, the CDR3 is TGTGCCATCAGTGACCAACAGAACACCGGGGAGCTGTTTTTT. Encoded protein: CAISDQQNTGELFF.

The V and J genes are TRBV25-1 and TRBJ2-3; 8 nucleotides match TRBD2. Germline CDR1 and CDR2: MGHDK and SYGVNS. There are 16 residues in the CDR3. Trimming at V came to 4 bases and at J to 5 bases, leaving 11 bases not matched to a gene. In nucleotides, the CDR3 is TGTGCCAGCAGTGCCGAGCGGGAGAAGGGAAGAGATACGCAGTATTTT. This gives the protein CASSAEREKGRDTQYF.

The rearrangement links TRBV4-3 to TRBJ2-3; 7 nucleotides match TRBD2. CDR3 size: 15 residues. Trimming cost V 0 bases and J 3 bases; bases outside gene matches: 3. From germline, CDR1 is LGHNA and CDR2 YSLEER. DNA for the CDR3: TGCGCCAGCAGCCAAGAAAGGCGGGAGACAGATACGCAGTATTTT. Its protein is CASSQERRETDTQYF.

This sequence joins TRBV4-3 and TRBJ1-2; TRBD1 agrees at 7 bases. Trimming at V came to 3 bases and at J to 8 bases, leaving 9 bases not matched to a gene. The CDR3 has 14 amino acids. From germline, CDR1 is LGHNA and CDR2 YSLEER. The CDR3 region is CASSQRNRGEGYTF. DNA of the CDR3: TGCGCCAGCAGCCAGAGAAACAGGGGTGAGGGCTACACCTTC.

The V call is TRBV30, the J call TRBJ2-5; either TRBD1 or TRBD2 may supply D (6 bases each). Trimming shortened V by 5 bases and J by 0 bases, and 10 bases separated the two germline ends. The CDR3 contains 13 residues. CDR1 is GTSNPN, CDR2 SVGIG, per germline (reference sequence). CDR3: CAWGGTHQETQYF. The CDR3 DNA reads TGTGCCTGGGGCGGGACACACCAAGAGACCCAGTACTTC.

The chain has TRBV28 and TRBJ2-1, with TRBD2 matching 7 bases. The J segment lost 2 bases and the V segment lost 9 bases, leaving 7 bases of the junction unmatched. The CDR3 is 14 residues long. Germline CDR1 and CDR2: MDHEN and SYDVKM. The CDR3 loop is CASLEGRAYNEQFF. The CDR3 DNA reads TGTGCCAGTCTCGAGGGGAGGGCCTACAATGAGCAGTTCTTC.

The chain uses TRBV29-1 and TRBJ2-7; 8 bases are shared with TRBD1. The CDR3 totals 12 residues. The germline V gene encodes CDR1 SQVTM and CDR2 ANQGSEA. Unmatched junction bases numbered 6, after V lost 6 bases and J lost 5 bases. The CDR3: CSVGQGVHEQYF. CDR3 nucleotides: TGCAGCGTAGGACAGGGCGTCCACGAGCAGTACTTC.

J is TRBJ1-1 and V is TRBV10-3; D ambiguous. The V and J ends lost 7 bases and 4 bases respectively, with 13 bases between them. The CDR3 extends over 13 amino acids. Germline CDR1 ENHRY, CDR2 SYGVKD. This chain's CDR3 is CAITPGRPTEAFF. CDR3 bases: TGTGCCATCACGCCGGGCAGGCCCACTGAAGCTTTCTTT.

This rearrangement joins TRBV29-1 to TRBJ2-4, with D possibly matching TRBD2 (5 bases). The CDR3 is 11 residues long. CDR1 SQVTM and CDR2 ANQGSEA come from the germline V gene. Between the trimmed V and J ends, which lost 3 bases and 15 bases, there was a span of 15 bases. CDR3: CSVEYGRRWYF. The CDR3 DNA is TGCAGCGTTGAGTACGGCCGGAGGTGGTACTTC. The variable domain in full, with the rest retrieved from reference TRBV29-1 and TRBJ2-4, is SAVISQKPSRDICQRGTSLTIQCQVDSQVTMMFWYRQQPGQSLTLIATANQGSEATYESGFVIDKFPISRPNLTFSTLTVSNMSPEDSSIYLCSVEYGRRWYFGAGTRLSVL.

The chain uses TRBV28 and TRBJ1-2, with D unresolved. Germline V gene data show CDR1 as MDHEN and CDR2 as SYDVKM. V was cut by 9 bases and J by 4 bases, with 12 bases left in between. CDR3 length: 12 amino acids. The CDR3 spells CASQMGPYGYTF. In nucleotides, the CDR3 is TGTGCCAGTCAGATGGGTCCCTATGGCTACACCTTC.

CDR3 DNA sequence: TGCAGCGTGGGGACAGGGCGACCGAACACTGAAGCTTTCTTT. Translated, it gives CSVGTGRPNTEAFF. This sequence joins TRBV29-1 and TRBJ1-1; 9 bases line up with TRBD1. Germline values: CDR1 SQVTM, CDR2 ANQGSEA. This CDR3 is built from 14 residues. V shed 6 bases and J 1 base; nucleotides not matched to a gene: 6. Looking up the rest from reference TRBV29-1 and TRBJ1-1 gives the full variable domain: SAVISQKPSRDICQRGTSLTIQCQVDSQVTMMFWYRQQPGQSLTLIATANQGSEATYESGFVIDKFPISRPNLTFSTLTVSNMSPEDSSIYLCSVGTGRPNTEAFFGQGTRLTVV.

The V call is TRBV6-5, the J call TRBJ1-1; D unclear. Trimming took 0 bases from V and 2 from J, leaving 7 bases between them. Germline V lookup: CDR1 MNHEY, CDR2 SVGAGI. CDR3 length: 14 amino acids. The CDR3 region has the DNA TGTGCCAGCAGTTACTCGACCTCTAACACTGAAGCTTTCTTT. Translating gives CASSYSTSNTEAFF.